This T cell receptor (beta chain) was profiled in a study of CD8 T cells in ankylosing spondylitis (dated by TCRdb to the late 2010s). About the investigation overall: The study profiled T cell receptor beta repertoires in healthy donors and ankylosing spondylitis patients to find disease-linked TCR variants. The full study cohort comprised 20 to 30 ankylosing spondylitis patients and around 100 healthy donors. Samples of peripheral blood were taken, and for ankylosing spondylitis patients, synovial fluid was collected as well.

Study-wide conclusions, independent of this receptor: According to the report, matched synovial fluid samples from ankylosing spondylitis patients were significantly enriched for the disease-linked clones. Blood from ankylosing spondylitis patients appeared to be characterized by a TCR beta motif made up of several highly homologous amino acid variants. Some of the motif variants had been reported before in the synovial fluid and blood of reactive arthritis patients, a finding that suggests common disease-initiation mechanisms. A CD8+ phenotype was shown by the disease-linked clones, which were found at relatively low frequencies in peripheral blood.

V is pruned by 1 base and J by 3 bases, leaving 4 bases of the junction without a gene match. The CDR3 contains 15 residues, cysteine and phenylalanine counted. CDR3 DNA is the only sequence kept; it has 45 bases, read in frame from the first base. Data came from an Illumina HiSeq 2500. Quantitative 5'-RACE with molecular barcodes was the method used to prepare the TCR beta libraries. From the authors' description of their analysis: Disease-linked TCR variants were identified with a new computational method built on a probabilistic model of VDJ rearrangement. TCRdb redid the processing of the public reads, applying fastp at Q25 and MiXCR, and retained in-frame beta chains. Every distinct CDR3 protein forms one entry, paired with its most common genes and DNA. For this entry, the V and J calls and clone size follow TCRdb and not the study's own pipeline. Within this sample are about 150,000 distinct CDR3 sequences, with 25% to 35% of them counted one time only. 6% of the sample is held by the ten biggest clonotypes.

Synovial fluid samples were paired with blood samples taken from the same ankylosing spondylitis patients. On this clonotype: No antigen is known for it. There are no base qualities to consult, and no much larger clone falls within one base.

This sequence originates from a male donor with ankylosing spondylitis. The sequencing sample was made of synovial fluid, either unsorted or a sorted T cell fraction (not recorded which). The receptor chain draws on TRBV12-3 or TRBV12-4 and TRBJ2-7, with TRBD1 identical over 9 junction bases. The nucleotides are TGTGCCAGCAGTTTAGGCCCGGGACAGGGCTACGAGCAGTACTTC. Protein translation: CASSLGPGQGYEQYF.